This T cell receptor beta chain was sequenced for a study of cytomegalovirus exposure and HLA in healthy donors. Background on the study: Ancestry clustering placed 70% to 90% of approximately 420 genotyped donors in the Caucasian-associated cluster.

The PCR employed 60 Vbeta primers together with 13 Jbeta primers. Data came from immunoSEQ multiplex PCR; TCRdb stores just in-frame clones and leaves some out. The data contain about 190,000 clones, around 85% of them singletons. The CDR3 spans 14 residues. Germline CDR1 MNHEY, CDR2 SMNVEV (reference sequence). V shed 4 bases and J 4 bases; nucleotides not matched to a gene: 2. Each donor was nominally healthy when sampled (though unrecorded immune exposures were likely). This chain uses TRBV27 with TRBJ1-4; 8 bases are a match to TRBD1. The clonotype originates from a man aged 35-49 years in good health and CMV-seropositive. The sequencing sample was made of PBMCs. This chain's CDR3 is CASSWGQDNEKLFF. The DNA for the CDR3 is TGTGCCAGCAGTTGGGGACAGGATAATGAAAAACTGTTTTTT.